The rows below give T cell receptor beta chains drawn from one sample of a study of cytomegalovirus exposure and HLA in healthy donors. Generated by immunoSEQ multiplex PCR, the TCRdb table keeps only in-frame clones and is missing some. The data show about 160,000 clones, approximately 80% seen once. Sequenced: PBMCs. The receptors derive from a woman between 18 and 29 years old in good health and CMV-seronegative. Each CDR3 is given without its conserved first and last residue. Only part of the rows carry a size: once, few, many, or a class if the clone is expanded.

TRBV2	TRBJ2-1	.	ASSETAGLADYNEQF
TRBV2	TRBJ2-7	.	ASSDRAGGPYEQY
TRBV7-3	TRBJ2-7	.	ASSLLQGPYEQY
TRBV2	TRBJ2-7	few	ASSGAQATYEQY
TRBV29-1	TRBJ2-7	.	SVTTGGVPYEQY
TRBV5-1	TRBJ1-4	.	ASSLESGGEKLF
TRBV15	TRBJ2-4	.	ATSRYQQGLAKNIQY
TRBV6-1	TRBJ2-1	.	ASSKGTSGGGEQF
TRBV4-1	TRBJ2-7	once	ASSLRRSYEQY
TRBV6-1	TRBJ1-6	.	ASSGPGQTIYNSPLH
TRBV5-1	TRBJ2-5	.	ASSYILTGGQETQY
TRBV4-1	TRBJ2-1	.	ASSQDRSQGNNEQF
TRBV5-6	TRBJ2-3	.	ASSLGQGADTQY
TRBV5-4	TRBJ2-1	.	ASSRYHRGAEQF
TRBV7-4	TRBJ1-5	.	ASSLPQSRAGGQSNQPQH
TRBV7-8	TRBJ2-3	.	ASSLFAKGLEPQY
TRBV28	TRBJ2-1	.	ASSPAGAGPNEQF
TRBV25-1	TRBJ2-2	.	ASSEFFSGGMNTGELF
TRBV18	TRBJ1-1	.	ASSRSDTEAF
TRBV4-1	TRBJ1-1	.	ASSQVGWQSRGAF
TRBV5-1	TRBJ2-1	.	ASSGQGAVYNEQF
TRBV7-2	TRBJ2-3	few	ASSSWTISTDTQY
TRBV5-1	TRBJ2-7	few	ASSLGGDGYEQY
TRBV19	TRBJ1-1	.	ASNNWSLDWNTEAF
TRBV10-3	TRBJ2-1	.	AISEAGGNEQF
TRBV4-1	TRBJ2-7	once	ASSQVLAGSYEQY
TRBV5-1	TRBJ2-1	.	ASSPLTSGYNEQF
TRBV6-5	TRBJ1-2	.	ASSSYPGHSNYGYT